Here is one T cell receptor beta chain with its context. These data originate in a study of T cells after yellow fever vaccination. TCRdb redid the calling of the 5' RACE reads with MiXCR, one entry per CDR3 protein. The repertoire has under 600,000 distinct CDR3 sequences, roughly a fifth of them found once; the top ten carry approximately 16%. This CDR3 contains 14 residues. Trimming shortened V by 3 bases and J by 3 bases, and 15 bases separated the two germline ends. CDR1 is SQVTM, CDR2 ANQGSEA, per germline. The source is a man aged 18 to 35 who received the YFV17D yellow fever vaccine. This material consisted of PBMCs, taken around 3 weeks after the first yellow fever vaccination. V and J are TRBV29-1 and TRBJ2-7; D is undetermined. DNA of the CDR3: TGCAGCGTTGAGACGGCAGGAAGAAACTACGAGCAGTACTTC. It specifies CSVETAGRNYEQYF.